The 7 T cell receptor beta chains presented below share a single source sample, sequenced in a study of beta chain features in type 1 diabetes. Expressed TCRB transcripts were sequenced after all isolated RNA was converted to cDNA. Generated by immunoSEQ multiplex PCR, the TCRdb table keeps only in-frame clones and is missing some. The sample contains 600,000 to 650,000 clones, roughly 15% of which appear only once. The source material was naive CD4+ T cells from blood. All receptors come from a man aged 18 to 29 in good health.

The chain is built from TRBV30 and TRBJ1-1; no definite D call. Per germline, CDR1 GTSNPN and CDR2 SVGIG (reference sequence). The V and J ends lost 7 bases and 0 bases respectively, with 12 bases between them. The CDR3 spans 13 residues. CDR3 sequence (DNA): TGTGCCTCCCCAAAGGACTTGAACACTGAAGCTTTCTTT. Translated: CASPKDLNTEAFF. Complete variable domain (other parts from reference TRBV30 and TRBJ1-1): SQTIHQWPATLVQPVGSPLSLECTVEGTSNPNLYWYRQAAGRGLQLLFYSVGIGQISSEVPQNLSASRPQDRQFILSSKKLLLSDSGFYLCASPKDLNTEAFFGQGTRLTVV.

This clone was counted a few times. The V and J genes are TRBV11-1 and TRBJ1-1; D is ambiguous. Germline V CDR1 and CDR2: SGHAT, FQDESV (reference sequence). V lost 2 bases and J lost 0, with 7 bases in between. The CDR3 is 14 residues long. The CDR3 loop is CASSLTLMNTEAFF. The CDR3 nucleotides read TGTGCCAGCAGCTTAACACTCATGAACACTGAAGCTTTCTTT.

This clone has just a few counts. V and J are TRBV15 and TRBJ2-1; tentatively, D is TRBD1 or TRBD2 (5 bases each). Germline loops: CDR1 LNHNV, CDR2 YYDKDF (reference sequence). The CDR3 is made up of 17 amino acids. The V gene lost 4 bases and the J gene lost 5 bases, with 21 bases spanning the gap. The chain's CDR3 is CATSTEAFGGRNNEQFF. The DNA of the CDR3 is TGTGCCACCAGCACCGAAGCCTTTGGGGGTCGAAACAATGAGCAGTTCTTC.

This clone was seen more than once but under ten times. The V gene is TRBV9, the J gene TRBJ1-1; perhaps TRBD1 as D (6 bases). From germline, CDR1 is SGDLS and CDR2 YYNGEE. V was clipped by 0 bases and J by 0 bases, with 9 bases between them. This CDR3 has 15 residues. CDR3 loop: CASSVEDSMNTEAFF. The CDR3 nucleotides read TGTGCCAGCAGCGTAGAGGACAGTATGAACACTGAAGCTTTCTTT.

The chain carries TRBV9 and TRBJ1-2; TRBD1 might be the D (6 bases). The length of the CDR3 is 14 residues. Per the germline V gene, CDR1 is SGDLS and CDR2 is YYNGEE. Between the trimmed V and J ends, which lost 0 bases and 4 bases, there was a span of 10 bases. CDR3 sequence: CASSVEGGSYGYTF. In DNA, the CDR3 is TGTGCCAGCAGCGTAGAAGGGGGGTCCTATGGCTACACCTTC.

This chain uses TRBV7-9 with TRBJ1-1; D not resolved. The germline V gene has CDR1 SEHNR and CDR2 FQNEAQ (reference sequence). Trimming cost V 8 bases and J 3 bases, with 7 bases left between them. The CDR3 contains 11 residues. The CDR3 here is CASQQYTEAFF. CDR3 sequence (DNA): TGTGCCAGCCAGCAGTACACTGAAGCTTTCTTT.

This clone has a handful of counts. V and J are TRBV7-3 and TRBJ2-4, with a weak D call TRBD2 (6 bases). CDR1 and CDR2 from the germline V gene are SGHTA and FQGTGA. The CDR3 consists of 13 residues. Trimming took 4 bases from V and 7 from J, leaving 11 bases between them. The CDR3 region has the DNA TGTGCCAGCAGCTCCGGGAGTACGAACATTCAGTACTTC. Translation gives CASSSGSTNIQYF.